The clone carrying this T cell receptor beta chain appeared a single time. The assay was immunoSEQ multiplex PCR, and TCRdb's table has in-frame clones only and misses some. Of about 490,000 clones listed, around 78% are singletons. These data are taken from a study of shared clonotypes between healthy human individuals. Unsorted material relied on some 85 million PBMCs as the source of genomic DNA. Germline V gene sequence: CDR1 ENHRY, CDR2 SYGVKD. The ends lost 7 bases at V and 5 bases at J; junction bases unmatched: 8. CDR3 size: 14 residues. The sequence was obtained from a woman aged 40 to 49 in good health. Some clones in this sample may be carry-over from other donors' samples. This sequence joins TRBV10-3 and TRBJ2-1, with 7 bases lining up with TRBD2. Sequencing was performed on PBMCs. CDR3 in amino acids: CAITRASGDNEQFF. The CDR3 DNA is TGTGCCATCACGAGAGCTAGCGGTGACAATGAGCAGTTCTTC.